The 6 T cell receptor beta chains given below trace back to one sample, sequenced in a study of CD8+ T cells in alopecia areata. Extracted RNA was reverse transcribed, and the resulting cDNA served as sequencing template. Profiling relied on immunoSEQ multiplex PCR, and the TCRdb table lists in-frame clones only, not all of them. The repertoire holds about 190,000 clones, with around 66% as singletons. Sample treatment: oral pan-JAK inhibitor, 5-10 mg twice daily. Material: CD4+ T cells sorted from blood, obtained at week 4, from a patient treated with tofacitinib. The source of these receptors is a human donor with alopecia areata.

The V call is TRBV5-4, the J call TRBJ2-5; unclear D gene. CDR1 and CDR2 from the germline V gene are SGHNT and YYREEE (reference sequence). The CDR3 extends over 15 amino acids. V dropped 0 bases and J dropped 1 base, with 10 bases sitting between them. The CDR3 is CASSLEAYGQETQYF. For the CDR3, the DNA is TGTGCCAGCAGCTTGGAAGCGTATGGCCAAGAGACCCAGTACTTC.

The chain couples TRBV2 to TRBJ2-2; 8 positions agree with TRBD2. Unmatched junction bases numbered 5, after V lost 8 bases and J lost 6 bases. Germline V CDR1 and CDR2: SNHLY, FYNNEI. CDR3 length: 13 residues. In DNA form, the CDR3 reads TGTGCCAGCCACCGGGGGGGCTCCGGGGAGCTGTTTTTT. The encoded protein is CASHRGGSGELFF.

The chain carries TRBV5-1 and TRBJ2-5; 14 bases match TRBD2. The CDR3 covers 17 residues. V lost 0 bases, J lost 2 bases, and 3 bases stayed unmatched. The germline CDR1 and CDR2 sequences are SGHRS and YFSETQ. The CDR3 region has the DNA TGCGCCAGCAGCTTGGGGACTAGCGGGGGGAAGCAAGAGACCCAGTACTTC. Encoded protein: CASSLGTSGGKQETQYF.

The CDR3 spells CASSWGGPAAGELFF. CDR3 coding DNA: TGTGCCAGCAGCTGGGGGGGGCCCGCTGCCGGGGAGCTGTTTTTT. This chain links TRBV7-2 with TRBJ2-2, with D possibly being TRBD2 (7 bases). Trimming removed 4 bases from V and 6 bases from J, with 15 bases in between. The germline gives CDR1 SGHTA, CDR2 FQGNSA. This CDR3 is 15 amino acids long. Filled out from reference TRBV7-2 and TRBJ2-2, the complete variable domain reads GAGVSQSPSNKVTEKGKDVELRCDPISGHTALYWYRQSLGQGLEFLIYFQGNSAPDKSGLPSDRFSAERTGGSVSTLTIQRTQQEDSAVYLCASSWGGPAAGELFFGEGSRLTVL.

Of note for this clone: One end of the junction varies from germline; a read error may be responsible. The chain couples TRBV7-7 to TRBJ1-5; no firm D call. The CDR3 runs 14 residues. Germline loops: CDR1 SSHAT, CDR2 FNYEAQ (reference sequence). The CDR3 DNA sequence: TGTGCTAGCAGCTTAGGCGCAGGCAATCAGCCCCAGCATTTT. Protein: CASSLGAGNQPQHF. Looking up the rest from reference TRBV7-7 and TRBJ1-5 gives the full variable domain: GAGVSQSPRYKVTKRGQDVTLRCDPISSHATLYWYQQALGQGPEFLTYFNYEAQPDKSGLPSDRFSAERPEGSISTLTIQRTEQRDSAMYRCASSLGAGNQPQHFGDGTRLSIL.

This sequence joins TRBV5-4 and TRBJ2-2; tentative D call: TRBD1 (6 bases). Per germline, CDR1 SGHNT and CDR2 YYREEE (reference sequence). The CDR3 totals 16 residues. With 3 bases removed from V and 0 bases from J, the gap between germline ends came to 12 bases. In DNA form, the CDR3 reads TGTGCCAGCAGCTCCGCTTGGACAGCGAACACCGGGGAGCTGTTTTTT. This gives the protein CASSSAWTANTGELFF.